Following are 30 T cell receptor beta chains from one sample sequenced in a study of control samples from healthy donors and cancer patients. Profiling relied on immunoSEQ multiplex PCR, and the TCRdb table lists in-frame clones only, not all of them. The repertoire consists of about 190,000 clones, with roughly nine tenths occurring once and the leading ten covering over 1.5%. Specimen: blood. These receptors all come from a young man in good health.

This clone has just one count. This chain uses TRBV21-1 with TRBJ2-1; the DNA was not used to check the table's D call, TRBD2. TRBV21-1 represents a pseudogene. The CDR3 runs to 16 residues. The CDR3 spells CASRGLAASVGGEQFF. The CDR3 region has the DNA TGTGCCAGCAGGGGACTAGCGGCCTCAGTTGGGGGTGAGCAGTTCTTC.

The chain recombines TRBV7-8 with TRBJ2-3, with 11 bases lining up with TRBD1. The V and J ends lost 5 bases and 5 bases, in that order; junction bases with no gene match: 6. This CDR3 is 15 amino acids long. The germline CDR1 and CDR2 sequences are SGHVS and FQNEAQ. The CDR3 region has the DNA TGTGCCAGCAGCCGAGGACAGGGGGCAGGAGATACGCAGTATTTT. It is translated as CASSRGQGAGDTQYF.

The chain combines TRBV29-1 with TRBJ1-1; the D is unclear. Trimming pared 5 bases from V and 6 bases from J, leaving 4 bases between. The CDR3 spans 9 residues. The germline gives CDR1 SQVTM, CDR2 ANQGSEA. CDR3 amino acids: CSVFSEAFF. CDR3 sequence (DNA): TGCAGCGTTTTTTCTGAAGCTTTCTTT.

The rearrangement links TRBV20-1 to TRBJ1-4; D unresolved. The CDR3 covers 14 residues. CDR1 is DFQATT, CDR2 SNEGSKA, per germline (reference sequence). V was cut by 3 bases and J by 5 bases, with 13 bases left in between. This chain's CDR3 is CSASRAADNEKLFF. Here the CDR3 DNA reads TGCAGTGCTAGTAGGGCAGCAGACAATGAAAAACTGTTTTTT.

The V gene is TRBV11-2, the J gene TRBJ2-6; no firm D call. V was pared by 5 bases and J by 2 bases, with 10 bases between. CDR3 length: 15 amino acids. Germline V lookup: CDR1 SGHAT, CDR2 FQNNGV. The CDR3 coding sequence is TGTGCCAGCAGCCGCCTTAGAACTGGGGCCAACGTCCTGACTTTC. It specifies CASSRLRTGANVLTF.

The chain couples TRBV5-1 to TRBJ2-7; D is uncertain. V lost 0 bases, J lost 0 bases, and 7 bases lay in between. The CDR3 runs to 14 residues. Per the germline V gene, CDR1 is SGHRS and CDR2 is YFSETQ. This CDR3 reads CASSLGPSSYEQYF. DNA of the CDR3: TGCGCCAGCAGCTTGGGGCCATCCTCCTACGAGCAGTACTTC.

The DNA of the CDR3 is TGTGCCAGTGATAGGGGCGGCCGAACAGATACGCAGTATTTT. It codes for CASDRGGRTDTQYF. The rearrangement links TRBV19 to TRBJ2-3; maybe TRBD1 (5 bases). The CDR3 sequence is 14 residues long. V gave up 8 bases and J gave up 3 bases, with 15 bases separating them. Germline lookup yields CDR1 LNHDA and CDR2 SQIVND (reference sequence).

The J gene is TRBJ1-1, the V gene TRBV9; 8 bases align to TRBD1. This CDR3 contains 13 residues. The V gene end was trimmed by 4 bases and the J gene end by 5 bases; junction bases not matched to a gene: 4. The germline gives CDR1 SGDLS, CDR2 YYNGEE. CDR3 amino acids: CASSQGAGTEAFF. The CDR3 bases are TGTGCCAGCAGCCAGGGGGCGGGAACTGAAGCTTTCTTT. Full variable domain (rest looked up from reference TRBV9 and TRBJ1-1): DSGVTQTPKHLITATGQRVTLRCSPRSGDLSVYWYQQSLDQGLQFLIQYYNGEERAKGNILERFSAQQFPDLHSELNLSSLELGDSALYFCASSQGAGTEAFFGQGTRLTVV.

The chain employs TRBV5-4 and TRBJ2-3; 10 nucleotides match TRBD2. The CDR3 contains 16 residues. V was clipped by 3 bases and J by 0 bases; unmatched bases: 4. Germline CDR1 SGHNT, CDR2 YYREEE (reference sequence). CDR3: CASSSLAGVSTDTQYF. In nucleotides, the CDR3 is TGTGCCAGCAGCTCTCTAGCGGGGGTGAGCACAGATACGCAGTATTTT.

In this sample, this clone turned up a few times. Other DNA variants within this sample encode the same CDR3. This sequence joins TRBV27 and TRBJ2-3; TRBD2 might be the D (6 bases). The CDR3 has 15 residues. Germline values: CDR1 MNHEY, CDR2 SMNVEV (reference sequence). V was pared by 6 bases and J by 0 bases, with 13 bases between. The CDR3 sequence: CASRRRETSTDTQYF. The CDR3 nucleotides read TGTGCCAGCAGAAGGCGGGAAACTAGCACAGATACGCAGTATTTT.

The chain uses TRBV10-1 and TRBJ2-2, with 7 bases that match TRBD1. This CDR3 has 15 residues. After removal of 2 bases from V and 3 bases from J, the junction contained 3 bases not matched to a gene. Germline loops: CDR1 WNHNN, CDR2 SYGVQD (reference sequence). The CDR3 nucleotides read TGCGCCAGCAGTGAGGGACAGGCGTACACCGGGGAGCTGTTTTTT. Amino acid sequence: CASSEGQAYTGELFF.

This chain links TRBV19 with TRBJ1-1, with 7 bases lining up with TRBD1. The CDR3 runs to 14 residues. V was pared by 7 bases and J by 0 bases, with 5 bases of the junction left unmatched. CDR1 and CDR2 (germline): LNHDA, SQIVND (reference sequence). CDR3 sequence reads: CASTLGQMNTEAFF. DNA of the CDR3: TGTGCCAGTACCTTGGGACAGATGAACACTGAAGCTTTCTTT.

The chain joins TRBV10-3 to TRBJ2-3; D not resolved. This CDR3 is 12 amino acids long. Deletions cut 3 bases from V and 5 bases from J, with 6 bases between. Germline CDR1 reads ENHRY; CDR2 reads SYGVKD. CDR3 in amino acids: CAISDRGDTQYF. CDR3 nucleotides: TGTGCCATCAGTGATCGCGGAGATACGCAGTATTTT.

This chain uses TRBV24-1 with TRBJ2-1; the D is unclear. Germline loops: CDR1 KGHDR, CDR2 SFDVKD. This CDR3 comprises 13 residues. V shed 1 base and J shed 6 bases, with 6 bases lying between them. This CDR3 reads CATSDFYGNEQFF. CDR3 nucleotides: TGTGCCACCAGTGATTTCTACGGCAATGAGCAGTTCTTC.

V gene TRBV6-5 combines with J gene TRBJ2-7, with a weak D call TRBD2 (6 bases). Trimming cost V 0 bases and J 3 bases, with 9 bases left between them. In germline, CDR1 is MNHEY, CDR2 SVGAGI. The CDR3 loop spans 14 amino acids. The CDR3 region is CASSYSNGGYEQYF. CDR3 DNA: TGTGCCAGCAGTTACTCGAACGGGGGCTACGAGCAGTACTTC.

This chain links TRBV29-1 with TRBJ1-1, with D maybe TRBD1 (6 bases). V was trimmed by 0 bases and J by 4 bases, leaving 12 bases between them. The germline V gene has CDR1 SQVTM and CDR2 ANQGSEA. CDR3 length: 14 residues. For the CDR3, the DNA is TGCAGCGTTGAAGATCAAAGGGGGGGCACTGAAGCTTTCTTT. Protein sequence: CSVEDQRGGTEAFF.

The CDR3 DNA reads TGTGCCAGCAGTGTTGGTGGGGCCAACGTCCTGACTTTC. Residues: CASSVGGANVLTF. This chain connects TRBV2 to TRBJ2-6; no firm D call. Germline CDR1 and CDR2: SNHLY and FYNNEI. The germline V and J ends were trimmed by 4 bases and 3 bases, with 4 bases remaining between them. CDR3 length equals 13 residues.

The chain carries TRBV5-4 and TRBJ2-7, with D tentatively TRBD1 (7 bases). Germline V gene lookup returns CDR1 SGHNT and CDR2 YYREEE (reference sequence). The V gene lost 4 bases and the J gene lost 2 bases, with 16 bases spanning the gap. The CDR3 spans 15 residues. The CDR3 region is CASSGGTVYPYEQYF. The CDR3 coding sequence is TGTGCCAGCAGCGGCGGGACAGTCTATCCCTACGAGCAGTACTTC. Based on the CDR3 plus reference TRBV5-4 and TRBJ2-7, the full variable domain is ETGVTQSPTHLIKTRGQQVTLRCSSQSGHNTVSWYQQALGQGPQFIFQYYREEENGRGNFPPRFSGLQFPNYSSELNVNALELDDSALYLCASSGGTVYPYEQYFGPGTRLTVT.

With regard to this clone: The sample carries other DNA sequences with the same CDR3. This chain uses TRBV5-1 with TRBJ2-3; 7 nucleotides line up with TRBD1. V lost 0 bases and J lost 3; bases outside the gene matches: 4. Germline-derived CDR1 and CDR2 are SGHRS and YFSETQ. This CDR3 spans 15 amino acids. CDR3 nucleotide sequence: TGCGCCAGCAGCTTGGGGACAGGAGGAACAGATACGCAGTATTTT. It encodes CASSLGTGGTDTQYF.

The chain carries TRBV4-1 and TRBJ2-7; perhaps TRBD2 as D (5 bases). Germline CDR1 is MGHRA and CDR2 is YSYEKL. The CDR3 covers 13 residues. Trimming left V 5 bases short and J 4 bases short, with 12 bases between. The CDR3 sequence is CASSGGIGYEQYF. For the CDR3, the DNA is TGCGCCAGCAGCGGAGGAATCGGATACGAGCAGTACTTC.

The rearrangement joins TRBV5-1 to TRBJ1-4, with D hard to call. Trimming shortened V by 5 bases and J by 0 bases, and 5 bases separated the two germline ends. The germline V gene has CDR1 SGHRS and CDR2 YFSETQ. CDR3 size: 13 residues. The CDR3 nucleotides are TGCGCCAGCAGTGGCTCAACTAATGAAAAACTGTTTTTT. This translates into CASSGSTNEKLFF.

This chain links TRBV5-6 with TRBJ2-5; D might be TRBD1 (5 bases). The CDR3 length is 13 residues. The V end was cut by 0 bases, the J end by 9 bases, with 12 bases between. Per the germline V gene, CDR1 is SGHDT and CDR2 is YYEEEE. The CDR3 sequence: CASSLGRTRSQYF. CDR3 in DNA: TGTGCCAGCAGCTTGGGGCGGACACGGTCCCAGTACTTC.

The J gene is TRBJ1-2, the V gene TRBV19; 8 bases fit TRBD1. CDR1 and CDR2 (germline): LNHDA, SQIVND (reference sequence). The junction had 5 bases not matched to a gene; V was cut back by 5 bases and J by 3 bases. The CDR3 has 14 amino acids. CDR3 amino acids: CASSFDRGHYGYTF. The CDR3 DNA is TGTGCCAGTAGTTTTGACAGGGGACACTATGGCTACACCTTC.

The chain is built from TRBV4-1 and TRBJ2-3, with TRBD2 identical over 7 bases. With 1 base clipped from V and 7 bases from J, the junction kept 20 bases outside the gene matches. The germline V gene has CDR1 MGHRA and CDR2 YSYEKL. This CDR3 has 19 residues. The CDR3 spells CASSQGGGAASTPRNTQYF. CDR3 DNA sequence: TGCGCCAGCAGCCAAGGGGGAGGGGCGGCATCCACGCCCCGAAATACGCAGTATTTT.

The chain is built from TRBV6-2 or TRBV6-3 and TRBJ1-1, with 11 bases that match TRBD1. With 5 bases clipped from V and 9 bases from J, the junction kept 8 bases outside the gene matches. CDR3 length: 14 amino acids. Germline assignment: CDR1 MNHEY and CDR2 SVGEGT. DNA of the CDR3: TGTGCCAGCAGTCTATACGGACAGGGGGCCCAAGCTTTCTTT. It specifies CASSLYGQGAQAFF.

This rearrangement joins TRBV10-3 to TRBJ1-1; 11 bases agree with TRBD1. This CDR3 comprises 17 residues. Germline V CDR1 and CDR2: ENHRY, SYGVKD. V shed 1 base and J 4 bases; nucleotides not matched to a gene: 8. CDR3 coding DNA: TGTGCCATCAGTGAGTATGGACAGGGGGCGCAAGGCACTGAAGCTTTCTTT. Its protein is CAISEYGQGAQGTEAFF.

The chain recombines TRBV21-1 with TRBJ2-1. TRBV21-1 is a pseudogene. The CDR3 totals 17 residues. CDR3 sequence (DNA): TGTGCCAGCAGCAGGCATCGGGCGAGGATCTCCTACAATGAGCAGTTCTTC. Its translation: CASSRHRARISYNEQFF.

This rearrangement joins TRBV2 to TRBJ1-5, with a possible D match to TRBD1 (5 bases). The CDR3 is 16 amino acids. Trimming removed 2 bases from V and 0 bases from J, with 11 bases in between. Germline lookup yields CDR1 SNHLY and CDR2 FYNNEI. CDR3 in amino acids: CASSEWQQVSNQPQHF. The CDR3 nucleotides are TGTGCCAGCAGTGAATGGCAACAGGTTAGCAATCAGCCCCAGCATTTT.

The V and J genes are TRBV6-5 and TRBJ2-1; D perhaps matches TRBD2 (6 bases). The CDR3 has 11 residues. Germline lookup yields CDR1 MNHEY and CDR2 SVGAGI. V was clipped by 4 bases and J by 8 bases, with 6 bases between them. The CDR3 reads CASSWGDEQFF. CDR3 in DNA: TGTGCCAGCAGTTGGGGGGATGAGCAGTTCTTC.

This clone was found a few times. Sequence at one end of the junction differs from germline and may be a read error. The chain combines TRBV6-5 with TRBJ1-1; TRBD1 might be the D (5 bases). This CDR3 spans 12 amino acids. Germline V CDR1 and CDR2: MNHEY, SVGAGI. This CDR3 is CASSSTGTPELF. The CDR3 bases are TGTGCCAGCAGTAGCACCGGGACCCCTGAACTCTTT.